Below, one TCR beta chain is given with its context. Its antigen is unknown. The data belong to a study of CD8+CD57+ T cells in acquired aplastic anemia. Study-level background: Sorting CD4+ and CD8+ cells gave DNA averaging roughly 3.2 ug. Healthy donors averaged around 10 million reads for CD4+ cells.

Study-level results: Patients and controls turned out to have roughly 30 CD8+ CDR3 sequences in common.

Both TCR beta VDJ combination and CDR3 sequence profiling were carried out. Genomic DNA was the template for this profiling. MiXCR, run by TCRdb on the reads, gives a single entry per CDR3 protein. The sample has hundreds of thousands of distinct CDR3 sequences, about 70% seen once. The ends were cut back, 0 bases at V and 0 bases at J, with 8 bases in the middle. This CDR3 has 15 residues. In germline, CDR1 is SGHVS, CDR2 FQNEAQ. This sequence was found in a human donor in good health, serving as a control. The gene calls are TRBV7-8 and TRBJ1-1; D is unresolved. The sequenced sample consisted of sorted CD4+, CD8+, or CD8+CD57+ T cells (not recorded which) from PBMCs. CDR3 sequence: CASSLARVMNTEAFF. CDR3 in DNA: TGTGCCAGCAGCTTAGCGCGAGTGATGAACACTGAAGCTTTCTTT.